This passage covers 26 T cell receptor beta chains from one sample sequenced in a study of blood T cells in healthy people across ages. Together with a sample-barcoded 5' primer, a J-beta primer mix was included in a second PCR lasting roughly 6 to 12 cycles. From the 5' RACE reads, TCRdb called clonotypes with MiXCR, one entry per CDR3 protein. The table includes 500,000 to 700,000 distinct CDR3 sequences, approximately 30% detected once. Sequences were obtained from blood. These receptor sequences come from a woman aged 80 or over in good health.

This clonotype showed up just a few times. The chain couples TRBV9 to TRBJ2-1, with D hard to call. The DNA end is a closer match to TRBJ2-7, so the J assignment may be wrong. Germline V gives CDR1 SGDLS, CDR2 YYNGEE. The CDR3 has 14 residues. CDR3 coding DNA: TGTGCCAGCAGCGTAGGGGTGTCCTACAATGAGCAGTACTTC. Translation gives CASSVGVSYNEQYF.

A word on this clonotype: This may be a read error: a much more frequent sequence differs by one nucleotide. The chain uses TRBV29-1 and TRBJ1-1; D is ambiguous. The germline gives CDR1 SQVTM, CDR2 ANQGSEA. This CDR3 contains 11 residues. Trimming pared 7 bases from V and 5 bases from J, leaving 11 bases between. The CDR3, as DNA: TGCAGCGCTGTATGGCATACTGAAGCTTTCTTT. It yields the protein CSAVWHTEAFF.

The chain links TRBV5-1 to TRBJ2-5; 11 bases align to TRBD2. The V gene end was trimmed by 4 bases and the J gene end by 2 bases; junction bases not matched to a gene: 1. The CDR3 runs to 14 residues. Per germline, CDR1 SGHRS and CDR2 YFSETQ. CDR3 nucleotides: TGCGCCAGCAGCATAGCGGGGGGGCAAGAGACCCAGTACTTC. Translation: CASSIAGGQETQYF.

The J gene is TRBJ1-4, the V gene TRBV5-1; D is unresolved. Deletions cut 1 base from V and 5 bases from J, with 9 bases between. This CDR3 spans 14 amino acids. Looked up from germline, CDR1 is SGHRS and CDR2 is YFSETQ. The CDR3 loop is CASSLWAGNEKLFF. As DNA, the CDR3 is TGCGCCAGCAGCTTGTGGGCGGGGAATGAAAAACTGTTTTTT.

V gene TRBV5-5 combines with J gene TRBJ1-5; D is possibly TRBD1 (5 bases). CDR1 is SGHKS, CDR2 YYEKEE, per germline (reference sequence). There are 18 residues in the CDR3. V lost 3 bases to trimming and J lost 0 bases, with 19 bases between them. The CDR3 region is CASSWELGRSYSNQPQHF. CDR3 nucleotides: TGTGCCAGCAGCTGGGAATTGGGACGCAGCTATAGCAATCAGCCCCAGCATTTT.

Concerning this clonotype itself: A much larger clone is a single base away; this may be a read error. This rearrangement joins TRBV6-6 to TRBJ2-7; no firm D call. The CDR3 is made up of 11 amino acids. The germline V and J ends were trimmed by 3 bases and 7 bases, with 7 bases remaining between them. Looked up from germline, CDR1 is MNHNY and CDR2 is SVGAGI (reference sequence). CDR3 DNA: TGTGCCAGCAGTTATGATGCTGAGCAGTACTTC. Protein product: CASSYDAEQYF.

This clonotype was seen at least ten times. V and J are TRBV6-1 and TRBJ2-7; 8 nucleotides align to TRBD2. Unmatched junction bases numbered 11, after V lost 7 bases and J lost 6 bases. The CDR3 runs 14 residues. Germline V gene sequence: CDR1 MNHNS, CDR2 SASEGT. DNA for the CDR3: TGTGCCAGCACTGGGCTAGCGGGTGCAAGCGAGCAGTACTTC. Amino acids: CASTGLAGASEQYF.

In this sample, this clonotype turned up many times. The rearrangement joins TRBV25-1 to TRBJ2-1; D might be TRBD2 (5 bases). The germline gives CDR1 MGHDK, CDR2 SYGVNS. With 8 bases removed from V and 9 bases from J, the gap between germline ends came to 11 bases. CDR3 length: 11 amino acids. The CDR3 DNA reads as TGTGCCAGCCTAATGGCGGGTGAGCAGTTCTTC. Its translation: CASLMAGEQFF.

As to this clonotype: Germline is not matched at one junction end, which may reflect a read error. The chain employs TRBV18 and TRBJ2-7, with D maybe TRBD2 (5 bases). The CDR3 length is 13 residues. Germline CDR1 reads KGHSH; CDR2 reads LQKENI. The CDR3 is CVSSPGGSYEQYF. The CDR3 DNA reads as TGTGTCAGCTCACCAGGAGGTTCCTACGAGCAGTACTTC. The full variable domain, with the rest looked up from reference TRBV18 and TRBJ2-7, is NAGVMQNPRHLVRRRGQEARLRCSPMKGHSHVYWYRQLPEEGLKFMVYLQKENIIDESGMPKERFSAEFPKEGPSILRIQQVVRGDSAAYFCVSSPGGSYEQYFGPGTRLTVT.

This clonotype was seen ten or more times. The chain joins TRBV4-3 to TRBJ2-5, with TRBD2 identical over 9 bases. The junction had 12 bases not matched to a gene; V was cut back by 4 bases and J by 9 bases. The CDR3 is made up of 15 amino acids. From germline, CDR1 is LGHNA and CDR2 YSLEER. CDR3: CASSPGLASRGAQYF. The DNA for the CDR3 is TGCGCCAGCAGCCCGGGACTAGCCTCCCGAGGGGCCCAGTACTTC.

The sample holds one count of this clonotype. J is TRBJ2-7 and V is TRBV6-2 or TRBV6-3; the match to TRBD2 covers 10 bases. Germline CDR1 reads MNHEY; CDR2 reads SVGEGT. The CDR3 spans 14 residues. V shed 2 bases and J 2 bases; nucleotides not matched to a gene: 0. CDR3: CASSYGTSAYEQYF. CDR3 DNA sequence: TGTGCCAGCAGTTACGGGACTAGCGCCTACGAGCAGTACTTC.

V gene TRBV4-2 combines with J gene TRBJ1-2; no firm D call. Trimming took off 3 bases at V and 8 bases at J, with 13 bases between the two ends. Germline V lookup: CDR1 LGHNA, CDR2 YNFKEQ. This CDR3 has 13 residues. This CDR3 reads CASSHLREGGYTF. CDR3 nucleotides: TGTGCCAGCAGCCATCTAAGGGAGGGCGGCTACACCTTC.

This clonotype was counted ten times or more. The chain combines TRBV7-6 with TRBJ2-7, with D perhaps TRBD1 (5 bases). The CDR3 runs 16 residues. The germline V and J ends were trimmed by 4 bases and 0 bases, with 16 bases remaining between them. Germline CDR1 is SGHVS and CDR2 is FNYEAQ. The CDR3 nucleotides read TGTGCCAGCAGCTCCCAACCCCCCAGGGCCTCCTACGAGCAGTACTTC. It codes for CASSSQPPRASYEQYF.

The chain links TRBV20-1 to TRBJ1-1, with TRBD1 identical over 7 bases. The junction had 7 bases not matched to a gene; V was cut back by 0 bases and J by 6 bases. Germline V gene data show CDR1 as DFQATT and CDR2 as SNEGSKA (reference sequence). The CDR3 totals 14 residues. CDR3 amino acids: CSARDLDRFAEAFF. The CDR3 DNA reads as TGCAGTGCTAGAGATCTGGACAGGTTCGCTGAAGCTTTCTTT.

By sample share, this clonotype is medium-sized. The chain carries TRBV7-2 and TRBJ2-1, with no clear D. From germline, CDR1 is SGHTA and CDR2 FQGNSA. V lost 5 bases to trimming and J lost 6 bases, with 14 bases between them. This CDR3 region has 14 residues. CDR3 sequence (DNA): TGTGCCAGCAGCCGATTGCAGATACGCAATGAGCAGTTCTTC. Translating gives CASSRLQIRNEQFF.

This clonotype was detected ten times or more. This sequence joins TRBV5-4 and TRBJ2-7; 13 bases fit TRBD2. J was trimmed by 4 bases and V by 7 bases; bases with no gene match: 11. CDR3 length equals 16 residues. The germline CDR1 and CDR2 sequences are SGHNT and YYREEE (reference sequence). CDR3: CASRTGTSGDNYEQYF. Here the CDR3 DNA reads TGTGCCAGCCGTACTGGGACTAGCGGGGATAATTACGAGCAGTACTTC.

DNA for the CDR3: TGTGCCAGCAGTCCGGGGGGAGGGGAGAACTATGGCTACACCTTC. This encodes CASSPGGGENYGYTF. The chain uses TRBV7-9 and TRBJ1-2; perhaps TRBD1 as D (5 bases). Trimming took 6 bases from V and 2 from J, leaving 16 bases between them. The CDR3 extends over 15 amino acids. Germline V gene data show CDR1 as SEHNR and CDR2 as FQNEAQ (reference sequence).

There are many counts of this clonotype. V is TRBV7-6 and J is TRBJ1-1; no clear D. Trimming cost V 0 bases and J 4 bases, with 6 bases left between them. In germline, CDR1 is SGHVS, CDR2 FNYEAQ. The CDR3 is made up of 13 amino acids. This chain's CDR3 is CASSLARLTEAFF. The CDR3, as DNA: TGTGCCAGCAGCTTAGCGCGGCTCACTGAAGCTTTCTTT.

The rearrangement links TRBV20-1 to TRBJ2-5; D is perhaps TRBD2 (6 bases). V dropped 5 bases and J dropped 7 bases, with 23 bases sitting between them. Germline assignment: CDR1 DFQATT and CDR2 SNEGSKA (reference sequence). The CDR3 length is 15 residues. The CDR3 region has the DNA TGCAGTGCTCCACTCTCGAAACCGCCGCGGGGGACCCAGTACTTC. Protein product: CSAPLSKPPRGTQYF.

This clonotype was seen many times. The gene calls are TRBV28 and TRBJ2-3, with D possibly being TRBD1 (5 bases). The V and J ends lost 1 base and 8 bases respectively, with 10 bases between them. Germline V lookup: CDR1 MDHEN, CDR2 SYDVKM. The CDR3 contains 13 residues. The CDR3 here is CASSLLIGVTQYF. Written as DNA, the CDR3 is TGTGCCAGCAGTTTATTAATAGGGGTTACGCAGTATTTT.

The chain is built from TRBV7-9 and TRBJ2-3; no definite D call. CDR1 and CDR2 from the germline V gene are SEHNR and FQNEAQ (reference sequence). The CDR3 loop spans 15 amino acids. The V gene lost 1 base and the J gene lost 6 bases, with 14 bases spanning the gap. This chain's CDR3 is CASSLGASAVDTQYF. The CDR3 DNA reads as TGTGCCAGCAGCTTAGGAGCCAGCGCTGTTGATACGCAGTATTTT.

Only a few counts were recorded for this clonotype. One base away lies a much larger clone, so this may be a sequencing read error. The chain recombines TRBV6-2 or TRBV6-3 with TRBJ2-7; D gene unclear. The J call may be incorrect, as the DNA end agrees better with TRBJ2-5. The CDR3 is 14 residues long. Germline lookup yields CDR1 MNHEY and CDR2 SVGEGT. The CDR3: CASSGAFGRATQYF. The DNA of the CDR3 is TGTGCCAGCAGTGGCGCTTTCGGGCGAGCGACCCAGTACTTC.

This clonotype appeared a few times. The chain recombines TRBV6-1 with TRBJ1-1; 8 bases map to TRBD1. Looked up from germline, CDR1 is MNHNS and CDR2 is SASEGT. There are 15 residues in the CDR3. Unmatched junction bases numbered 7, after V lost 6 bases and J lost 1 base. In DNA form, the CDR3 reads TGTGCCAGCAGGAAAACAGGGGGAAGGAACACTGAAGCTTTCTTT. Amino acid sequence: CASRKTGGRNTEAFF.

This clonotype was counted ten times or more. The rearrangement joins TRBV9 to TRBJ1-5, with D perhaps matching TRBD1 (5 bases). The CDR3 totals 14 residues. Trimming pared 3 bases from V and 7 bases from J, leaving 14 bases between. Per the germline V gene, CDR1 is SGDLS and CDR2 is YYNGEE. The CDR3 is CASSAGPKIQPQHF. CDR3 nucleotides: TGTGCCAGCAGCGCGGGACCGAAAATCCAGCCCCAGCATTTT.

Comments on this clonotype: A much larger clone lies one base from this, so it may be a read error. The V call is TRBV6-5, the J call TRBJ1-6, with D possibly being TRBD1 (6 bases). Trimming removed 7 bases at V and 7 bases at J, with 17 bases between. The CDR3 sequence is 15 residues long. In germline, CDR1 is MNHEY, CDR2 SVGAGI. Written as DNA, the CDR3 is TGTGCCAGCACCCAGGAGGGGGGAACCAATTCACCCCTCCACTTT. It yields the protein CASTQEGGTNSPLHF.

On this clonotype itself: A read error may explain this, as a much larger clone is one base away. The chain links TRBV20-1 to TRBJ2-5, with TRBD2 matching 8 bases. CDR3 length: 15 residues. Per the germline V gene, CDR1 is DFQATT and CDR2 is SNEGSKA (reference sequence). The CDR3 bases are TGCGGTGCTGAGCCTGGCGGGGGGTACCAAGAGACCCAGTACTTC. Translating it yields CGAEPGGGYQETQYF.